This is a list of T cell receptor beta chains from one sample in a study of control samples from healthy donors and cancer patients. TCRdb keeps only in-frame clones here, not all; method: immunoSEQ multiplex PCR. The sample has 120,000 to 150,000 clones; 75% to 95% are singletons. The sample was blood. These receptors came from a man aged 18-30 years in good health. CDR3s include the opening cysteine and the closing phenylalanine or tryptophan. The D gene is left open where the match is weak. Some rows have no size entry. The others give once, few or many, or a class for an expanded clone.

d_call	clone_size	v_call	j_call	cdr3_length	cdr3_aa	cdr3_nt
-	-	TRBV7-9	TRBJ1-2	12	CASSLDTYGYTF	TGTGCCAGCAGCTTGGACACCTATGGCTACACCTTC
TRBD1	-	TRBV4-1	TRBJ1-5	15	CASSQLGTGNQPQHF	TGCGCCAGCAGCCAACTAGGGACAGGGAATCAGCCCCAGCATTTT
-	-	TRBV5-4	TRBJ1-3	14	CASSLDWDESTIYF	TGTGCCAGCAGCTTGGACTGGGACGAAAGCACCATATATTTT
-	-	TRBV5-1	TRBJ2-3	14	CASSLVTVTDTQYF	TGCGCCAGCAGCTTGGTAACGGTAACAGATACGCAGTATTTT
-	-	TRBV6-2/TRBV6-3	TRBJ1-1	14	CASSYSKSGTEAFF	TGTGCCAGCAGTTACAGTAAAAGTGGCACTGAAGCTTTCTTT
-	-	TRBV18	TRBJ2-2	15	CANSPRQQDTGELFF	TGTGCCAACTCACCACGACAGCAGGACACCGGGGAGCTGTTTTTT
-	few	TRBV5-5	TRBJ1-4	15	CASSLAVAGDEKLFF	TGTGCCAGCAGCTTGGCGGTGGCAGGGGATGAAAAACTGTTTTTT
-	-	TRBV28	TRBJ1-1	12	CASSFPGTEAFF	TGTGCCAGCAGTTTTCCGGGAACTGAAGCTTTCTTT
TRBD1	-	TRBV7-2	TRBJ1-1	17	CASSLAPWTGGWTEAFF	TGTGCCAGCAGCTTAGCGCCCTGGACAGGGGGGTGGACTGAAGCTTTCTTT
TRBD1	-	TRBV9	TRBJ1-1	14	CASSVVADRGIAFF	TGTGCCAGCAGCGTAGTAGCGGACAGGGGAATAGCTTTCTTT
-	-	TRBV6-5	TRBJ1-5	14	CASISSQGDQPQHF	TGTGCCAGCATCTCGAGCCAGGGCGATCAGCCCCAGCATTTT
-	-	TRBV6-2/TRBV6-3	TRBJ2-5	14	CASSYQGFQETQYF	TGTGCCAGCAGTTACCAGGGGTTTCAAGAGACCCAGTACTTC
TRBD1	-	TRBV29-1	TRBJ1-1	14	CSVEPTGGGTEAFF	TGCAGCGTTGAACCGACAGGGGGAGGGACTGAAGCTTTCTTT
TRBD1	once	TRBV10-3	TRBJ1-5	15	CAISTGVYSNQPQHF	TGTGCCATTTCGACAGGGGTTTATAGCAATCAGCCCCAGCATTTT
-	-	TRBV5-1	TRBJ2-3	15	CASSLYAGATDTQYF	TGCGCCAGCAGCTTGTACGCAGGGGCGACAGATACGCAGTATTTT
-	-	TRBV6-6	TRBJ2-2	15	CASSYRGRDTGELFF	TGTGCCAGCAGTTATAGGGGGAGGGACACCGGGGAGCTGTTTTTT
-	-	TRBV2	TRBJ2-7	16	CVGIGSRTGVAYEQYF	TGTGTAGGGATAGGGTCGCGGACCGGGGTAGCCTACGAGCAGTACTTC
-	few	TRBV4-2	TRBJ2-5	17	CASSQDGLLEIQETQYF	TGTGCCAGCAGCCAAGATGGTTTGTTAGAGATTCAAGAGACCCAGTACTTC
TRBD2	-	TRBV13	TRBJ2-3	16	CASSSTKRGSLDTQYF	TGTGCCAGCAGCTCCACCAAGCGGGGTTCATTGGATACGCAGTATTTT
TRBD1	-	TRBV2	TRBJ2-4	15	CASSPTGTGEYIQYF	TGTGCCAGCAGCCCGACCGGGACAGGGGAATACATTCAGTACTTC
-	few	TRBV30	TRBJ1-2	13	CAWMTGGNYGYTF	TGTGCCTGGATGACAGGAGGAAACTATGGCTACACCTTC
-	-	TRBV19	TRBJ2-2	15	CASSIPAGVSGELFF	TGTGCCAGTAGTATCCCAGCAGGGGTGTCGGGGGAGCTGTTTTTT
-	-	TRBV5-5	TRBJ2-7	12	CASSWGSREQYF	TGTGCCAGCAGCTGGGGATCTCGGGAGCAGTACTTC
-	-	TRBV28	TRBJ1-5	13	CASRPQQWEPQHF	TGTGCCAGCAGGCCTCAGCAGTGGGAGCCCCAGCATTTT
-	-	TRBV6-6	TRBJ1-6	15	CASKGTDSYNSPLHF	TGTGCCAGCAAGGGAACGGACAGCTATAATTCACCCCTCCACTTT
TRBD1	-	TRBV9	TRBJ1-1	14	CASSLGGRDSEAFF	TGTGCCAGCAGCTTGGGGGGGCGGGACAGTGAAGCTTTCTTT
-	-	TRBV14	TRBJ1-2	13	CASSQDFQGGYTF	TGTGCCAGCAGCCAAGATTTTCAGGGAGGCTACACCTTC
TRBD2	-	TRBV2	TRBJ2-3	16	CASTPGLAGGTDTQYF	TGTGCCAGCACACCGGGACTAGCGGGGGGCACAGATACGCAGTATTTT
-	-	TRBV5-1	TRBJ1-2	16	CASSPRSGPPNYGYTF	TGCGCCAGCAGCCCGCGTTCAGGGCCCCCAAACTATGGCTACACCTTC
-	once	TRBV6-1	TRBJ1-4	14	CASSEPASLEKLFF	TGTGCCAGCAGTGAACCGGCCTCGCTGGAAAAACTGTTTTTT
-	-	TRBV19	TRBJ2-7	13	CASSAALSYEQYF	TGTGCCAGTAGTGCGGCACTATCCTACGAGCAGTACTTC
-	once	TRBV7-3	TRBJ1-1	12	CASSNGGTEAFF	TGTGCCAGCAGTAATGGGGGAACTGAAGCTTTCTTT
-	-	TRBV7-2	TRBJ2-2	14	CASLWGVSTGELFF	TGTGCCAGCCTCTGGGGGGTCTCCACCGGGGAGCTGTTTTTT
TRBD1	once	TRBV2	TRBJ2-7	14	CASSEGTGPYEQYF	TGTGCCAGCAGTGAGGGGACAGGGCCCTACGAGCAGTACTTC
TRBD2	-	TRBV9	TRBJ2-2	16	CASSGLAGGTTGELFF	TGTGCCAGCAGCGGTCTAGCGGGGGGCACCACCGGGGAGCTGTTTTTT